A single sample gave rise to the 16 T cell receptor beta chains below, sequenced in a study of T-cell reconstitution after alpha-beta-depleted transplantation in children. TCRbeta library construction was performed incorporating unique molecular identifiers. TCRdb redid the calling of the PCR reads with MiXCR, one entry per CDR3 protein. The data hold 440,000 or so distinct CDR3 sequences, with about 40% observed a single time. The sequences come from PBMCs, collected before TCRalphabeta/CD19-depleted stem cell transplant. Receptors originate from a girl aged 2 to 9 with aplastic anemia, due to receive a stem cell transplant.

This clonotype was recorded at least ten times. J is TRBJ1-2 and V is TRBV29-1, with D possibly being TRBD1 (6 bases). CDR1 is SQVTM, CDR2 ANQGSEA, per germline. The CDR3 sequence is 15 residues long. The ends were cut back, 5 bases at V and 3 bases at J, with 19 bases in the middle. The DNA of the CDR3 is TGCAGCGTTCGGTGGGACCGAGGACAGCACTATGGCTACACCTTC. It encodes CSVRWDRGQHYGYTF. The entire variable domain, with the rest obtained from reference TRBV29-1 and TRBJ1-2, is as follows: SAVISQKPSRDICQRGTSLTIQCQVDSQVTMMFWYRQQPGQSLTLIATANQGSEATYESGFVIDKFPISRPNLTFSTLTVSNMSPEDSSIYLCSVRWDRGQHYGYTFGSGTRLTVV.

The chain uses TRBV29-1 and TRBJ1-2; TRBD1 agrees at 9 bases. V lost 4 bases and J lost 8; bases outside the gene matches: 11. Germline V lookup: CDR1 SQVTM, CDR2 ANQGSEA. CDR3 length: 14 amino acids. Here the CDR3 DNA reads TGCAGCGTTGCAGGGAAAAACAGGGGGCAAGGCTACACCTTC. It specifies CSVAGKNRGQGYTF.

The chain couples TRBV27 to TRBJ1-1; D possibly corresponds to TRBD1 (6 bases). Trimming removed 6 bases from V and 4 bases from J, with 15 bases in between. CDR3 size: 14 residues. CDR1 is MNHEY, CDR2 SMNVEV, per germline (reference sequence). The CDR3 DNA reads as TGTGCCAGCAGACAACAGGGCGACGGCACTGAAGCTTTCTTT. It is translated as CASRQQGDGTEAFF.

The CDR3 nucleotides are TGCAGCGTTGGGATCGCTAGCGGGGGGACAAGGGAGCAGTACTTC. It is translated as CSVGIASGGTREQYF. This chain connects TRBV29-1 to TRBJ2-7; 11 bases are shared with TRBD2. V shed 4 bases and J 7 bases; nucleotides not matched to a gene: 12. The CDR3 is 15 residues long. Germline V gene data show CDR1 as SQVTM and CDR2 as ANQGSEA.

This clonotype was seen at least ten times. The chain is built from TRBV18 and TRBJ2-1; TRBD2 is a possible D gene (5 bases). V lost 0 bases and J lost 0, with 9 bases in between. The CDR3 covers 16 residues. Per the germline V gene, CDR1 is KGHSH and CDR2 is LQKENI. CDR3: CASSPPSASSYNEQFF. The CDR3 nucleotides read TGTGCCAGCTCACCACCTAGCGCTAGCTCCTACAATGAGCAGTTCTTC.

This chain joins TRBV5-6 and TRBJ2-7, with D hard to call. The CDR3 contains 14 residues. The V end lost 7 bases, the J end lost 0 bases, and 14 bases lay between the germline ends. Germline lookup yields CDR1 SGHDT and CDR2 YYEEEE. CDR3 nucleotide sequence: TGTGCCAGCGGCACCTGGCTCCGCTCCTACGAGCAGTACTTC. It is translated as CASGTWLRSYEQYF.

This clonotype was counted ten times or more. This chain connects TRBV7-9 to TRBJ2-5; 9 bases fit TRBD1. After removal of 6 bases from V and 5 bases from J, the junction contained 7 bases not matched to a gene. This CDR3 region has 14 residues. The germline CDR1 and CDR2 sequences are SEHNR and FQNEAQ (reference sequence). CDR3 in DNA: TGTGCCAGCAGATCAGGGACAGGGCGGGAGACCCAGTACTTC. This gives the protein CASRSGTGRETQYF. Drawing the rest from reference TRBV7-9 and TRBJ2-5, the complete variable domain is DTGVSQNPRHKITKRGQNVTFRCDPISEHNRLYWYRQTLGQGPEFLTYFQNEAQLEKSRLLSDRFSAERPKGSFSTLEIQRTEQGDSAMYLCASRSGTGRETQYFGPGTRLLVL.

The chain recombines TRBV12-3 or TRBV12-4 with TRBJ1-3; the match to TRBD1 covers 8 bases. This CDR3 has 14 amino acids. V lost 6 bases, J lost 4 bases, and 5 bases stayed unmatched. Here the CDR3 reads CASRPGQGGNTIYF. As DNA, the CDR3 is TGTGCCAGCAGACCCGGACAGGGCGGAAACACCATATATTTT.

This clonotype was observed once. The chain has TRBV4-2 and TRBJ2-7; 12 nucleotides agree with TRBD2. The CDR3 length is 16 residues. CDR1 is LGHNA and CDR2 is YNFKEQ in the germline V gene. The ends lost 0 bases at V and 2 bases at J; junction bases unmatched: 2. The CDR3: CASSQEGLAGTYEQYF. CDR3 bases: TGTGCCAGCAGCCAAGAAGGACTAGCGGGAACCTACGAGCAGTACTTC.

This clonotype has a count of ten or more. The chain links TRBV24-1 to TRBJ1-1, with D perhaps matching TRBD1 (5 bases). Germline assignment: CDR1 KGHDR and CDR2 SFDVKD. There are 13 residues in the CDR3. The germline V and J ends were trimmed by 8 bases and 4 bases, with 13 bases remaining between them. CDR3 nucleotide sequence: TGTGCCACCACACAGGAGGAGGGCACTGAAGCTTTCTTT. It yields the protein CATTQEEGTEAFF.

This clonotype showed up many times. The chain combines TRBV11-1 with TRBJ2-1; 10 bases line up with TRBD2. The CDR3 has 20 amino acids. Germline loops: CDR1 SGHAT, CDR2 FQDESV (reference sequence). V lost 2 bases, J lost 0 bases, and 13 bases stayed unmatched. In DNA form, the CDR3 reads TGTGCCAGCAGCTTACTAGGGGGTAGCGGGAGGCTCGACTCCTACAATGAGCAGTTCTTC. Encoded protein: CASSLLGGSGRLDSYNEQFF.

This clonotype was seen only a few times. The chain uses TRBV7-9 and TRBJ1-5; D unclear. The CDR3 runs to 15 residues. Germline CDR1 SEHNR, CDR2 FQNEAQ (reference sequence). The V and J ends lost 1 base and 3 bases respectively, with 10 bases between them. The CDR3 loop is CASSLGETINQPQHF. CDR3 nucleotides: TGTGCCAGCAGCTTAGGGGAAACAATCAATCAGCCCCAGCATTTT.

On this clonotype: The junction and the germline gene differ at one end; a read error may be behind it. The chain is built from TRBV6-1 and TRBJ1-5; D ambiguous. The CDR3 loop spans 11 amino acids. Germline V lookup: CDR1 MNHNS, CDR2 SASEGT. The CDR3 DNA sequence: TGTGCCAGCAGTTCTCATCAGCCCCAGAATTTT. It encodes CASSSHQPQNF.

Of note for this clonotype: A much larger clone differs by one base, so this may be a read error. V and J are TRBV3-1 and TRBJ2-3, with TRBD2 identical over 9 bases. Unmatched junction bases numbered 20, after V lost 7 bases and J lost 6 bases. CDR1 LGHDT and CDR2 YNNKEL come from the germline V gene (reference sequence). The CDR3 extends over 18 amino acids. The CDR3 is CASTPRLILAGNSDTQYF. CDR3 nucleotide sequence: TGTGCCAGCACCCCTCGGCTAATCCTAGCGGGAAATTCGGATACGCAGTATTTT.

This clonotype was counted many times. This CDR3 is CASSQGPQTEAFF. Here the CDR3 DNA reads TGTGCCAGCAGCCAGGGGCCCCAAACTGAAGCTTTCTTT. The V call is TRBV3-1, the J call TRBJ1-1; possibly TRBD1 for D (5 bases). V lost 3 bases and J 5 bases, leaving 10 bases between the germline ends. There are 13 residues in the CDR3. The germline gives CDR1 LGHDT, CDR2 YNNKEL (reference sequence). Full variable domain (rest looked up from reference TRBV3-1 and TRBJ1-1): DTAVSQTPKYLVTQMGNDKSIKCEQNLGHDTMYWYKQDSKKFLKIMFSYNNKELIINETVPNRFSPKSPDKAHLNLHINSLELGDSAVYFCASSQGPQTEAFFGQGTRLTVV.

The rearrangement uses TRBV20-1 and TRBJ2-7, with TRBD1 matching 8 bases. CDR3 length: 15 residues. The ends lost 5 bases at V and 2 bases at J; junction bases unmatched: 11. From germline, CDR1 is DFQATT and CDR2 SNEGSKA (reference sequence). This CDR3 is CSAPSGWTGTYEQYF. Written as DNA, the CDR3 is TGCAGTGCTCCCTCCGGGTGGACAGGGACCTACGAGCAGTACTTC.